A single sample is the source of the 24 T cell receptor beta chains below, sequenced in a study of blood T cells in healthy people across ages. Alongside a J-beta primer mix, a sample-barcoded 5' primer served in a second PCR lasting roughly 7 to 12 cycles. TCRdb reanalysed the 5' RACE reads using MiXCR and keeps one entry per CDR3 protein. The sample lists about 1.1 million distinct CDR3 sequences; around two fifths were seen once. Sequenced input: blood. These receptors were taken from a man between 18 and 29 years old in good health.

The chain joins TRBV9 to TRBJ2-3; TRBD2 agrees at 8 bases. Trimming at V came to 0 bases and at J to 1 base, leaving 7 bases not matched to a gene. The CDR3 contains 17 residues. Germline V gene sequence: CDR1 SGDLS, CDR2 YYNGEE. The CDR3 reads CASSVDSGATCTDTQYF. The CDR3, as DNA: TGTGCCAGCAGCGTAGATAGCGGGGCAACTTGCACAGATACGCAGTATTTT.

This chain connects TRBV18 to TRBJ1-1; no reliable D call. With 3 bases removed from V and 8 bases from J, the gap between germline ends came to 19 bases. The CDR3 spans 15 residues. Germline lookup yields CDR1 KGHSH and CDR2 LQKENI. Written as DNA, the CDR3 is TGTGCCAGCTCACCCCCGGGAGACGTGGGAGGCGAAGCTTTCTTT. Translating it yields CASSPPGDVGGEAFF.

This clonotype came up a few times. The chain combines TRBV7-2 with TRBJ2-1; 8 bases line up with TRBD1. V was pared by 5 bases and J by 8 bases, with 8 bases of the junction left unmatched. This CDR3 is built from 14 residues. CDR1 is SGHTA, CDR2 FQGNSA, per germline. The CDR3 is CASSVGAGGHEQFF. DNA of the CDR3: TGTGCCAGCAGCGTAGGTGCAGGGGGCCATGAGCAGTTCTTC.

The chain joins TRBV7-2 to TRBJ1-4, with unresolved D. Germline V CDR1 and CDR2: SGHTA, FQGNSA. Trimming cost V 2 bases and J 8 bases, with 15 bases left between them. This CDR3 contains 15 residues. CDR3 sequence: CASSLTRQADEKLFF. The CDR3 DNA follows: TGTGCCAGCAGCTTAACCCGTCAGGCTGACGAAAAACTGTTTTTT.

This clonotype was seen a few times. This chain links TRBV6-4 with TRBJ2-2; D remains unclear. The CDR3 has 14 amino acids. Per the germline V gene, CDR1 is MRHNA and CDR2 is SNTAGT. V lost 3 bases, J lost 7 bases, and 12 bases lay in between. This chain's CDR3 is CASSDGVGHGELFF. The DNA for the CDR3 is TGTGCCAGCAGTGATGGCGTGGGTCACGGGGAGCTGTTTTTT.

The chain combines TRBV20-1 with TRBJ1-5, with D perhaps matching TRBD1 (5 bases). CDR3 size: 16 residues. V shed 0 bases and J shed 5 bases, with 17 bases lying between them. Germline V CDR1 and CDR2: DFQATT, SNEGSKA (reference sequence). The DNA for the CDR3 is TGCAGTGCTAGAGATTTCCCCAGGGCCGGAGATCAGCCCCAGCATTTT. It translates to CSARDFPRAGDQPQHF.

The chain has TRBV7-2 and TRBJ1-1; no firm D call. V was cut by 5 bases and J by 5 bases, with 12 bases left in between. The length of the CDR3 is 13 residues. The germline CDR1 and CDR2 sequences are SGHTA and FQGNSA. The CDR3 sequence: CASSLPSSTEAFF. CDR3 nucleotides: TGTGCCAGCAGCCTGCCGAGTAGTACTGAAGCTTTCTTT.

The chain couples TRBV2 to TRBJ1-1; 8 nucleotides agree with TRBD1. The CDR3 spans 14 residues. Germline CDR1 reads SNHLY; CDR2 reads FYNNEI. V lost 7 bases and J lost 0; bases outside the gene matches: 4. The CDR3 DNA follows: TGTGCCAGCACCGGACAGGGAATGAACACTGAAGCTTTCTTT. Its protein is CASTGQGMNTEAFF.

This clonotype was detected a few times. The chain joins TRBV2 to TRBJ2-5, with 8 bases lining up with TRBD1. After removal of 5 bases from V and 5 bases from J, the junction contained 19 bases not matched to a gene. The CDR3 has 18 residues. Germline V lookup: CDR1 SNHLY, CDR2 FYNNEI. CDR3 coding DNA: TGTGCCAGCAGTCTTCGCTCTCCCACCGGGACAGGTCGGGAGACCCAGTACTTC. Translating gives CASSLRSPTGTGRETQYF.

The sample holds one count of this clonotype. The V and J genes are TRBV12-5 and TRBJ1-2; TRBD1 matches at 7 bases. CDR3 size: 13 residues. Trimming took 5 bases from V and 4 from J; bases not matched to a gene: 4. The germline V gene has CDR1 LGHNT and CDR2 FRNRAP. CDR3 nucleotide sequence: TGTGCTAGTGGTCCCGGGACAGTCTATGGCTACACCTTC. Residues: CASGPGTVYGYTF.

In this sample, this clonotype turned up a few times. J is TRBJ2-1 and V is TRBV6-5; D is undetermined. V was pared by 0 bases and J by 7 bases, with 7 bases between. CDR3 length: 13 residues. Germline V gene data show CDR1 as MNHEY and CDR2 as SVGAGI. This CDR3 is CASSYSARNEQFF. Here the CDR3 DNA reads TGTGCCAGCAGTTACTCGGCCCGGAATGAGCAGTTCTTC.

This clonotype was seen at least ten times. The chain recombines TRBV10-3 with TRBJ1-2; D is possibly TRBD1 (5 bases). V lost 6 bases, J lost 5 bases, and 10 bases lay in between. CDR3 length: 12 residues. Germline CDR1 ENHRY, CDR2 SYGVKD. The CDR3 bases are TGTGCCATCAGGGGGGGAGGTTATGGCTACACCTTC. Translating it yields CAIRGGGYGYTF.

The chain employs TRBV29-1 and TRBJ1-2; D is possibly TRBD1 (6 bases). CDR1 is SQVTM, CDR2 ANQGSEA, per germline. With 4 bases removed from V and 8 bases from J, the gap between germline ends came to 23 bases. The CDR3 totals 15 residues. CDR3 DNA sequence: TGCAGCGTTGGGCCAGGGGAAGGTTGGCGTTTAGGCTACACCTTC. As protein: CSVGPGEGWRLGYTF.

The chain employs TRBV5-4 and TRBJ2-3; D remains unclear. V was trimmed by 0 bases and J by 0 bases, leaving 8 bases between them. This CDR3 contains 15 residues. Germline CDR1 reads SGHNT; CDR2 reads YYREEE (reference sequence). The chain's CDR3 is CASSLVSASTDTQYF. The CDR3 coding sequence is TGTGCCAGCAGCTTGGTTTCAGCGAGCACAGATACGCAGTATTTT.

A word on this clonotype: One base away lies a much larger clone, so this may be a sequencing read error. The chain links TRBV6-4 to TRBJ2-1, with 12 nucleotides matching TRBD2. CDR1 and CDR2 (germline): MRHNA, SNTAGT. CDR3 length: 15 amino acids. The CDR3 nucleotides are TGTGTCAGCAGTACCTCTAGCGGGGGGGCTGATGAGCAGTTCTTC. Translated, it gives CVSSTSSGGADEQFF.

J is TRBJ1-5 and V is TRBV10-3; the match to TRBD1 covers 8 bases. Germline assignment: CDR1 ENHRY and CDR2 SYGVKD. The J segment lost 3 bases and the V segment lost 4 bases, leaving 5 bases of the junction unmatched. The CDR3 totals 15 residues. The CDR3 DNA reads as TGTGCCATCAGTGCAGGACAGGGCGACAATCAGCCCCAGCATTTT. It translates to CAISAGQGDNQPQHF.

The J gene is TRBJ1-4, the V gene TRBV5-6; possible D gene TRBD1, 6 bases. Germline CDR1 reads SGHDT; CDR2 reads YYEEEE. The CDR3 spans 14 residues. V was trimmed by 6 bases and J by 8 bases, leaving 17 bases between them. The CDR3 coding sequence is TGTGCCAGCACGGTTTTCTCCGACAGGGAAAAACTGTTTTTT. It yields the protein CASTVFSDREKLFF.

The chain is built from TRBV29-1 and TRBJ2-2; maybe TRBD2 (5 bases). Germline assignment: CDR1 SQVTM and CDR2 ANQGSEA. The V end lost 7 bases, the J end lost 2 bases, and 14 bases lay between the germline ends. The CDR3 contains 14 residues. The CDR3 coding sequence is TGCAGCGCCTCGGACTTTCGTAACACCGGGGAGCTGTTTTTT. Protein product: CSASDFRNTGELFF.

The V gene is TRBV7-9, the J gene TRBJ1-2; unclear D gene. The CDR3 is made up of 16 amino acids. Trimming cost V 0 bases and J 0 bases, with 11 bases left between them. Germline V CDR1 and CDR2: SEHNR, FQNEAQ (reference sequence). The CDR3 sequence is CASSLAELVTNYGYTF. The CDR3 nucleotides read TGTGCCAGCAGCTTAGCCGAACTAGTTACTAACTATGGCTACACCTTC.

This clonotype was picked up a small number of times. This chain joins TRBV7-2 and TRBJ2-7; no definite D call. CDR1 and CDR2 (germline): SGHTA, FQGNSA. With 5 bases removed from V and 7 bases from J, the gap between germline ends came to 12 bases. The CDR3 runs to 12 residues. In nucleotides, the CDR3 is TGTGCCAGCAGCCCCTCCCACAATGAGCAGTACTTC. Translating gives CASSPSHNEQYF.

The chain combines TRBV6-5 with TRBJ1-4; D call uncertain. V lost 3 bases and J lost 4, with 18 bases in between. Germline V gene sequence: CDR1 MNHEY, CDR2 SVGAGI. This CDR3 spans 17 amino acids. CDR3 region: CASSYRRATKINEKLFF. In DNA, the CDR3 is TGTGCCAGCAGTTATCGGAGGGCCACCAAGATTAATGAAAAACTGTTTTTT.

This clonotype occurred once. A much larger clone differs by one base, so this may be a read error. J is TRBJ2-3 and V is TRBV5-1; D gene unclear. The germline gives CDR1 SGHRS, CDR2 YFSETQ. CDR3 length: 15 amino acids. V shed 0 bases and J shed 0 bases, with 8 bases lying between them. The CDR3 protein is CASSLEEFSTDTQYF. For the CDR3, the DNA is TGCGCCAGCAGCTTGGAAGAGTTCAGCACAGATACGCAGTATTTT.

The rearrangement links TRBV7-2 to TRBJ2-1, with D possibly TRBD2 on 6 matching bases. CDR1 is SGHTA and CDR2 is FQGNSA in the germline V gene. This CDR3 is 16 amino acids long. V was trimmed by 0 bases and J by 7 bases, leaving 16 bases between them. The CDR3 DNA sequence: TGTGCCAGCAGCTTAGCCAGACCGGGAGAAGGGAATGAGCAGTTCTTC. Translation: CASSLARPGEGNEQFF.

This chain uses TRBV9 with TRBJ1-1, with D unclear. Germline CDR1 and CDR2: SGDLS and YYNGEE. The CDR3 is 17 residues long. V lost 0 bases, J lost 1 base, and 16 bases lay in between. CDR3 nucleotides: TGTGCCAGCAGCGTAGATACTGTCGCCAGGCCGAACACTGAAGCTTTCTTT. Translated: CASSVDTVARPNTEAFF.